Sequencing of this T cell receptor beta chain was carried out in a study of response to subunit inactivated influenza vaccine. This CDR3 is built from 14 residues. Trimming took off 3 bases at V and 8 bases at J, with 14 bases between the two ends. Regarding this clonotype: The target antigen is unknown.

One entry per CDR3 protein, called by TCRdb with MiXCR from the RT-PCR reads. Of some 190,000 distinct CDR3 sequences listed, roughly 14% were seen once; the top ten hold roughly 25%. Overall study results and limits: Each seasonal influenza vaccination, the authors suggested, recruits few new T cells.

V and J are TRBV12-3 or TRBV12-4 and TRBJ2-1, with D maybe TRBD2 (5 bases). This sample comprised CD8+ T cells sorted from PBMCs, obtained more than 4 days after vaccination. The receptor comes from a man aged 45-65 years who received an inactivated influenza vaccine. The CDR3 region has the DNA TGTGCCAGCAGTTTGTGGACCGCGGGCGATGAGCAGTTCTTC. Translating it yields CASSLWTAGDEQFF.